This record concerns one T cell receptor beta chain sequence. What it binds is not known. The sample belongs to a study of cytomegalovirus exposure and HLA in healthy donors. Study conclusions and caveats: In a later analysis, across HLA loci, associated TCR counts were highest for DRB1, lowest for HLA-C.

Both 60 Vbeta primers and 13 Jbeta primers went into the PCR. Study processing details: The count from a later analysis was about 80 million unique TCR beta chains, some 12 million of them shared. The repertoire was sequenced with immunoSEQ multiplex PCR; TCRdb's copy has only in-frame clones and lacks some. That table furnishes V, J and clone size, whereas the DNA furnished D and trimming. The sample holds around 190,000 clones, around 85% seen once. V was pared by 5 bases and J by 0 bases, with 10 bases between. This CDR3 spans 15 amino acids. Germline V CDR1 and CDR2: SNHLY, FYNNEI. What was sequenced was PBMCs. The clonotype was recovered from a woman aged 45 to 65 in good health and CMV-seronegative. This chain connects TRBV2 to TRBJ1-4; TRBD1 might be the D (5 bases). The CDR3 loop is CASSHRQTTNEKLFF. CDR3 DNA sequence: TGTGCCAGCAGTCATAGACAGACAACTAATGAAAAACTGTTTTTT.